These T cell receptor beta chains were read from a single sample in a study of T cells after yellow fever vaccination. TCRdb processed the 5' RACE reads anew with MiXCR; each CDR3 protein has one entry. The sample yields about 10,000 distinct CDR3 sequences, 4% to 6% seen once. The sequencing used PBMCs, either bulk or a sorted T-cell subset (CD4+, CD8+, memory, or dextramer-sorted; not recorded which), collected roughly 14 days after the first yellow fever vaccination. These receptors were taken from a man aged 18 to 29 who received the YFV17D yellow fever vaccine. CDR3s include the opening cysteine and the closing phenylalanine or tryptophan.

>TRBV7-2|14
CASSPWGRVGGYTF
>TRBV29-1|13
CSVRDSGGEKLFF
>TRBV7-2|18
CASSLVTSSRRTGGGYTF
>TRBV7-2|15
CASSGGGQGRSPLHF
>TRBV9|17
CASSVAGRDSYQETQYF
>TRBV4-3|18
CASSQELPRAWDHSPLHF
>TRBV29-1|13
CSGKNGGSEKLFF
>TRBV5-5|12
CASSYSTDTQYF
>TRBV3-1|11
CASSQAAVFYF
>TRBV7-2|16
CASSSHGGATNEKLFF
>TRBV5-5|14
CASSLGLFTGELFF
>TRBV9|13
CASSRQAGETQYF
>TRBV5-1|14
CASRWRGEAETQYF
>TRBV24-1|15
CATSDATVGNYGYTF
>TRBV7-2|12
CASSLDYGELFF
>TRBV20-1|14
CSASSNLKGHEQYF
>TRBV20-1|15
CSASLTGVRTDTQYF
>TRBV7-2|14
CASKGQGALNEQFF
>TRBV30|15
CAWSGQGAQVGGYTF
>TRBV5-1|14
CASSIRGSTDTQYF
>TRBV20-1|15
CSALDREGANYGYTF
>TRBV4-3|15
CASSQGTVSGETQYF
>TRBV27|13
CASSPGYNQPQHF
>TRBV20-1|14
CSAREGGRGTEAFF
>TRBV4-2|15
CASSPLGDRSNEQFF
>TRBV7-8|15
CASSYTGGELGGYTF
>TRBV25-1|14
CASSVTGSNQPQHF